The count of the clone carrying this T cell receptor beta chain is one. The data were produced by immunoSEQ multiplex PCR, yet TCRdb's version contains in-frame clones alone and is incomplete. The table lists over 600,000 clones, approximately 90% of them singletons, with approximately 0.25% in the top ten. Trimming cost V 6 bases and J 2 bases, with 14 bases left between them. CDR1 and CDR2 from the germline V gene are MNHNY and SVGAGI (reference sequence). The CDR3 consists of 15 residues. The source of the sample is a study of blood T cell repertoires in COVID-19. The sequenced sample was peripheral blood. The source of this sequence is a woman younger than 35 with acute or convalescent COVID-19. V and J are TRBV6-6 and TRBJ2-1, with D unclear. CDR3 residues: CASRQGGSAYNEQFF. DNA for the CDR3: TGTGCCAGCAGACAAGGCGGTTCGGCCTACAATGAGCAGTTCTTC.